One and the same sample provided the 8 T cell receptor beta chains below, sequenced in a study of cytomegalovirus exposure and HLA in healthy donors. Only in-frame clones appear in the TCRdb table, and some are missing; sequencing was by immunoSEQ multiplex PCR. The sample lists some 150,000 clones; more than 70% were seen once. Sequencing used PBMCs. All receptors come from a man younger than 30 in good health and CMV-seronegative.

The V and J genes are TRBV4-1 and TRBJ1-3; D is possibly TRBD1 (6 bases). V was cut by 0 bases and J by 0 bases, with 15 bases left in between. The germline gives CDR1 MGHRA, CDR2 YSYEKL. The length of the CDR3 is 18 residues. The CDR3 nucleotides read TGCGCCAGCAGCCAAGATAACAGAGGGACAATCTCTGGAAACACCATATATTTT. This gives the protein CASSQDNRGTISGNTIYF.

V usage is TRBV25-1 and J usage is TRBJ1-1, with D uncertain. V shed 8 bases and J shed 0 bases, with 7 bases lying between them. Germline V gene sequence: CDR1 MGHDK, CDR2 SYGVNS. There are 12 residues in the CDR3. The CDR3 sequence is CASHSMNTEAFF. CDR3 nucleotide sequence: TGTGCCAGCCATTCTATGAACACTGAAGCTTTCTTT.

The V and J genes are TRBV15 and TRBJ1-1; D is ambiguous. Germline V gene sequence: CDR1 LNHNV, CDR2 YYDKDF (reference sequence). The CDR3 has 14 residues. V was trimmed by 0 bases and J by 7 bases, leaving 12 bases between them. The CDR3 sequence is CATSRDGQSFEAFF. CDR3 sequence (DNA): TGTGCCACCAGCAGAGATGGGCAGAGCTTTGAAGCTTTCTTT.

The CDR3 protein is CASSTGGGTDTQYF. DNA of the CDR3: TGTGCCAGCAGCACAGGGGGCGGCACAGATACGCAGTATTTT. V is TRBV6-5 and J is TRBJ2-3; 9 bases line up with TRBD1. V shed 6 bases, J shed 1 base, and the junction held 2 bases outside the gene matches. Germline CDR1 is MNHEY and CDR2 is SVGAGI. The CDR3 sequence is 14 residues long.

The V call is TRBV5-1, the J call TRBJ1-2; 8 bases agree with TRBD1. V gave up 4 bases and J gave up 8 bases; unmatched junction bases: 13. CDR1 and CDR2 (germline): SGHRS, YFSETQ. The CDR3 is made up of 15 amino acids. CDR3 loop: CASSTGGQEGFGYTF. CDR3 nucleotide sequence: TGCGCCAGCAGCACCGGGGGACAGGAAGGTTTCGGCTACACCTTC.

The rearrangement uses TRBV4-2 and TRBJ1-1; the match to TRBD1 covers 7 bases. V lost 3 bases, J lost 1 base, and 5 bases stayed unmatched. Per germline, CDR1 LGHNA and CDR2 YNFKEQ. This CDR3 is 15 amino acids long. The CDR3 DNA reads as TGTGCCAGCAGCCACGAGGGACAGTGGAACACTGAAGCTTTCTTT. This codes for CASSHEGQWNTEAFF.

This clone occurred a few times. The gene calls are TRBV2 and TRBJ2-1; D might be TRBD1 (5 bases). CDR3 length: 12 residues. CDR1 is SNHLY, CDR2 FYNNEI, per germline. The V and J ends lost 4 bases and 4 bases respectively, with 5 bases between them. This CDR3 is CASSGTYNEQFF. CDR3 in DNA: TGTGCCAGCAGTGGGACATACAATGAGCAGTTCTTC.

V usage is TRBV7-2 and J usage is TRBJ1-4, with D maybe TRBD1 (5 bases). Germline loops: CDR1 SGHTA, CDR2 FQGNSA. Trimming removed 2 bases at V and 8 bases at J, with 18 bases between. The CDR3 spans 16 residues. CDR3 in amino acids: CASSLWGVSTQEKLFF. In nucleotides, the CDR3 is TGTGCCAGCAGCTTATGGGGGGTATCAACCCAGGAAAAACTGTTTTTT.